A single sample gave rise to the 7 T cell receptor beta chains below, sequenced in a study of cytomegalovirus exposure and HLA in healthy donors. Amplification used 60 Vbeta primers and 13 Jbeta primers. Generated by immunoSEQ multiplex PCR, the TCRdb table keeps only in-frame clones and is missing some. The sample has just over 200,000 clones, more than 60% seen once. Sequencing was carried out using PBMCs. These receptors originate from a man between 50 and 59 years old in good health and CMV-seronegative.

The rearrangement links TRBV18 to TRBJ1-2; D is perhaps TRBD1 (6 bases). The CDR3 totals 16 residues. CDR1 is KGHSH, CDR2 LQKENI, per germline. V lost 2 bases to trimming and J lost 4 bases, with 17 bases between them. The CDR3 DNA sequence: TGTGCCAGCTCACCAGCCCCCAACACAGGGATCTATGGCTACACCTTC. Amino acids: CASSPAPNTGIYGYTF.

V and J are TRBV6-6 and TRBJ1-2, with 8 bases lining up with TRBD1. Unmatched junction bases numbered 8, after V lost 2 bases and J lost 6 bases. Per germline, CDR1 MNHNY and CDR2 SVGAGI (reference sequence). CDR3 size: 15 residues. The CDR3 DNA follows: TGTGCCAGCAGTTACGAGGCCAGGGGGCGGAATGGCTACACCTTC. As protein: CASSYEARGRNGYTF.

The chain carries TRBV7-8 and TRBJ1-1; no clear D. Germline V lookup: CDR1 SGHVS, CDR2 FQNEAQ. The CDR3 sequence is 11 residues long. The V gene lost 4 bases and the J gene lost 6 bases, with 6 bases spanning the gap. This CDR3 reads CASSSSPEAFF. CDR3 DNA sequence: TGTGCCAGCAGCTCCTCCCCTGAAGCTTTCTTT.

The rearrangement joins TRBV5-3 to TRBJ1-5, with TRBD1 as a possible D gene (6 bases). TRBV5-3 is recorded as an ORF, its role being uncertain. Trimming stripped 3 bases from V and 8 bases from J, with 15 bases between. The CDR3 spans 14 residues. As DNA, the CDR3 is TGTGCCAGAAGCTGGGGCCAGGGGACGAAGCCCCAGCATTTT. The encoded protein is CARSWGQGTKPQHF.

This chain connects TRBV19 to TRBJ1-6; 7 bases align to TRBD1. From germline, CDR1 is LNHDA and CDR2 SQIVND (reference sequence). This CDR3 has 13 amino acids. With V trimmed by 2 bases and J by 10 bases, 2 bases remained unmatched. The CDR3 spells CASSIPGQSPLHF. CDR3 bases: TGTGCCAGTAGTATACCGGGACAGTCACCCCTCCACTTT.

This clone was counted between two and nine times. The genes are TRBV7-8 and TRBJ2-7, with D perhaps TRBD1 (6 bases). Deletions cut 5 bases from V and 7 bases from J, with 15 bases between. Germline loops: CDR1 SGHVS, CDR2 FQNEAQ. The CDR3 is 13 residues long. The CDR3 coding sequence is TGTGCCAGCAGCACACAGGGTGGATGGGAGCAGTACTTC. Amino acids: CASSTQGGWEQYF.

The chain recombines TRBV7-3 with TRBJ2-7; 10 bases line up with TRBD1. V shed 2 bases and J 5 bases; nucleotides not matched to a gene: 9. The CDR3 has 16 residues. Germline assignment: CDR1 SGHTA and CDR2 FQGTGA. CDR3 region: CASSLVAGTGAHEQYF. The CDR3 DNA reads as TGTGCCAGCAGCTTAGTCGCCGGGACAGGGGCTCACGAGCAGTACTTC.